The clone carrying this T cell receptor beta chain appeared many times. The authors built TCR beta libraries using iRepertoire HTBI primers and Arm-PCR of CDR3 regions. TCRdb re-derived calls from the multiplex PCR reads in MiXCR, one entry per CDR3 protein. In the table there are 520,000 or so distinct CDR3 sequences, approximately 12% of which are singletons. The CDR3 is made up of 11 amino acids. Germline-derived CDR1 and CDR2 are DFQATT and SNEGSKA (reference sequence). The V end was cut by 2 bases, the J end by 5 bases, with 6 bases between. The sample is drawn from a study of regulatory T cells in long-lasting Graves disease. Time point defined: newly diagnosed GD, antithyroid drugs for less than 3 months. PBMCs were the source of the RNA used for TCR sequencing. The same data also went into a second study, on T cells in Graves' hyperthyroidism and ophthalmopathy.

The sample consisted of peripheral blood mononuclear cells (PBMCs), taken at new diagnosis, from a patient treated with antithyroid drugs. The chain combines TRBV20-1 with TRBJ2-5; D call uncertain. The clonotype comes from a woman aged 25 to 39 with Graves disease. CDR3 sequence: CSARLRETQYF. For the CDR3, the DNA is TGCAGTGCTAGATTGAGGGAGACCCAGTACTTC.